Listed here is a single TCR beta chain. In blood CD8+ and CD4+ T cells, TCR beta underwent sequencing. The data were taken from a study of CD8 T cells in Susac syndrome. With random hexamers, about 0.5 to 1 ug RNA was reverse transcribed. TCRdb reanalysed the immunoSEQ multiplex PCR reads using MiXCR and keeps one entry per CDR3 protein. Of roughly 200,000 distinct CDR3 sequences listed, roughly 94% are singletons. CDR1 and CDR2 from the germline V gene are SGDLS and YYNGEE. The CDR3 runs 15 residues. The junction had 5 bases not matched to a gene; V was cut back by 4 bases and J by 5 bases. The TCR sequence derives from a human donor with multiple sclerosis. Input material: CD4+ T cells from PBMCs. V gene TRBV9 combines with J gene TRBJ1-6; 8 bases fit TRBD1. This CDR3 is CASSFRQGNNSPLHF. As DNA, the CDR3 is TGTGCCAGCAGCTTCCGACAGGGGAATAATTCACCCCTCCACTTT.